Listed below are T cell receptor beta chains from one sample, sequenced in a study of CD8 T cells in Susac syndrome. TCRdb fed the immunoSEQ multiplex PCR reads into MiXCR, producing one record per CDR3 protein. The sample consists of some 130,000 distinct CDR3 sequences, approximately 94% of them appearing once. The specimen was CD4+ T cells from PBMCs. All receptors come from a human donor with multiple sclerosis. The CDR3 runs from the conserved cysteine through the conserved F or W. The order of the fields is V gene, D gene, clone size, J gene, CDR3 protein, CDR3 DNA. D genes are given only for firm matches. The size of a clone is reported for some rows only, either as once, few or many, or as a class for expanded clones.

v_gene: TRBV7-9; d_gene: -; abundance: -; j_gene: TRBJ1-2; CDR3aa: CASSLDRGNGYTF; CDR3nt: TGTGCCAGCAGCTTAGACCGGGGGAACGGCTACACCTTC
v_gene: TRBV3-1; d_gene: -; abundance: -; j_gene: TRBJ1-2; CDR3aa: CASSREGYGYTF; CDR3nt: TGTGCCAGCAGCCGGGAGGGCTATGGCTACACCTTC
v_gene: TRBV27; d_gene: -; abundance: -; j_gene: TRBJ2-2; CDR3aa: CASSETDPGELFF; CDR3nt: TGTGCCAGCAGTGAGACGGATCCCGGGGAGCTGTTTTTT
v_gene: TRBV5-1; d_gene: -; abundance: -; j_gene: TRBJ2-4; CDR3aa: CASSLGGAKNIQYF; CDR3nt: TGCGCCAGCAGCTTGGGGGGAGCCAAAAACATTCAGTACTTC
v_gene: TRBV2; d_gene: -; abundance: -; j_gene: TRBJ1-1; CDR3aa: CASRLKGDAFF; CDR3nt: TGTGCCAGCAGGCTAAAGGGAGATGCTTTCTTT
v_gene: TRBV18; d_gene: TRBD1; abundance: -; j_gene: TRBJ2-2; CDR3aa: CASSPGQGNTGELFF; CDR3nt: TGTGCCAGCTCACCGGGACAGGGGAACACCGGGGAGCTGTTTTTT
v_gene: TRBV18; d_gene: -; abundance: -; j_gene: TRBJ2-1; CDR3aa: CASSPPRGDYNEQFF; CDR3nt: TGTGCCAGCTCACCACCCAGGGGGGACTACAATGAGCAGTTCTTC
v_gene: TRBV7-2; d_gene: -; abundance: -; j_gene: TRBJ1-1; CDR3aa: CASSKIPRDIPYMNTEAFF; CDR3nt: TGTGCCAGCAGCAAAATTCCCCGGGATATACCTTATATGAACACTGAAGCTTTCTTT
v_gene: TRBV7-7; d_gene: -; abundance: once; j_gene: TRBJ2-7; CDR3aa: CASSTRGSYEQYF; CDR3nt: TGTGCCAGCAGCACGAGGGGCTCCTACGAGCAGTACTTC
v_gene: TRBV30; d_gene: TRBD2; abundance: -; j_gene: TRBJ2-5; CDR3aa: CAWTLGLAERETQYF; CDR3nt: TGTGCCTGGACCCTCGGGCTAGCGGAGCGAGAGACCCAGTACTTC
v_gene: TRBV29-1; d_gene: -; abundance: -; j_gene: TRBJ2-1; CDR3aa: CSTLLGNNEQFF; CDR3nt: TGCAGCACGCTACTAGGGAACAATGAGCAGTTCTTC
v_gene: TRBV10-3; d_gene: -; abundance: -; j_gene: TRBJ2-7; CDR3aa: CAISEGQGISHEQYF; CDR3nt: TGTGCCATCAGTGAGGGGCAGGGGATAAGCCACGAGCAGTACTTC
v_gene: TRBV29-1; d_gene: -; abundance: -; j_gene: TRBJ2-1; CDR3aa: CSGSTHYNEQFF; CDR3nt: TGCAGCGGGAGCACCCACTACAATGAGCAGTTCTTC
v_gene: TRBV15; d_gene: TRBD1; abundance: -; j_gene: TRBJ2-5; CDR3aa: CATSSFGQDKETQYF; CDR3nt: TGTGCCACCAGCAGCTTTGGACAGGACAAAGAGACCCAGTACTTC
v_gene: TRBV29-1; d_gene: -; abundance: -; j_gene: TRBJ2-7; CDR3aa: CSARRDRSYEQYF; CDR3nt: TGCAGCGCCCGCCGGGACCGATCCTACGAGCAGTACTTC
v_gene: TRBV12-3/TRBV12-4; d_gene: TRBD1; abundance: once; j_gene: TRBJ1-5; CDR3aa: CASSLQGEDNQPQHF; CDR3nt: TGTGCCAGCAGTTTACAGGGGGAGGACAATCAGCCCCAGCATTTT
v_gene: TRBV5-1; d_gene: -; abundance: -; j_gene: TRBJ1-6; CDR3aa: CASSLWGEMSTYNSPLHF; CDR3nt: TGCGCCAGCAGCTTGTGGGGGGAGATGAGCACCTATAATTCACCCCTCCACTTT
v_gene: TRBV29-1; d_gene: -; abundance: -; j_gene: TRBJ2-7; CDR3aa: CSVEAGGPYYEQYF; CDR3nt: TGCAGCGTGGAGGCCGGGGGGCCCTACTACGAGCAGTACTTC
v_gene: TRBV5-1; d_gene: -; abundance: -; j_gene: TRBJ1-3; CDR3aa: CASSPGQASGNTIYF; CDR3nt: TGCGCCAGCAGCCCGGGACAAGCCTCTGGAAACACCATATATTTT
v_gene: TRBV7-7; d_gene: TRBD1; abundance: -; j_gene: TRBJ2-3; CDR3aa: CASSSGTADTQYF; CDR3nt: TGTGCTAGCAGCTCAGGGACAGCAGATACGCAGTATTTT
v_gene: TRBV20-1; d_gene: TRBD2; abundance: -; j_gene: TRBJ2-1; CDR3aa: CSASPLAGRRYNEQFF; CDR3nt: TGCAGTGCTAGTCCCTTAGCGGGGCGCCGCTACAATGAGCAGTTCTTC
v_gene: TRBV19; d_gene: -; abundance: -; j_gene: TRBJ1-2; CDR3aa: CASSIRPGDNGYTF; CDR3nt: TGTGCCAGTAGTATTCGTCCGGGGGACAATGGCTACACCTTC
v_gene: TRBV3-1; d_gene: TRBD1; abundance: -; j_gene: TRBJ2-5; CDR3aa: CASSVPGQQETQYF; CDR3nt: TGTGCCAGCAGCGTTCCGGGACAGCAAGAGACCCAGTACTTC
v_gene: TRBV6-2/TRBV6-3; d_gene: -; abundance: -; j_gene: TRBJ2-7; CDR3aa: CASSYSNSYSYEQYF; CDR3nt: TGTGCCAGCAGTTACTCGAACAGTTACTCCTACGAGCAGTACTTC
v_gene: TRBV7-9; d_gene: -; abundance: -; j_gene: TRBJ1-1; CDR3aa: CASSVGRSNTEAFF; CDR3nt: TGTGCCAGCAGCGTTGGACGGTCGAACACTGAAGCTTTCTTT
v_gene: TRBV3-1; d_gene: -; abundance: -; j_gene: TRBJ2-5; CDR3aa: CASSQGSVPQETQYF; CDR3nt: TGTGCCAGCAGCCAAGGATCAGTCCCCCAAGAGACCCAGTACTTC
v_gene: TRBV25-1; d_gene: TRBD2; abundance: -; j_gene: TRBJ2-7; CDR3aa: CASRLAGAYEQYF; CDR3nt: TGTGCCAGCCGACTAGCGGGAGCCTACGAGCAGTACTTC
v_gene: TRBV27; d_gene: TRBD2; abundance: once; j_gene: TRBJ2-7; CDR3aa: CASSPVGTSGTYEQYF; CDR3nt: TGTGCCAGCAGTCCCGTCGGGACTAGCGGGACATACGAGCAGTACTTC
v_gene: TRBV7-6; d_gene: -; abundance: -; j_gene: TRBJ2-3; CDR3aa: CASSLDPTASGTQYF; CDR3nt: TGTGCCAGCAGCTTAGATCCCACAGCCTCGGGTACGCAGTATTTT
v_gene: TRBV12-3/TRBV12-4; d_gene: -; abundance: -; j_gene: TRBJ2-3; CDR3aa: CASSSDSTDTQYF; CDR3nt: TGTGCCAGCAGTTCAGACAGTACAGATACGCAGTATTTT
v_gene: TRBV7-2; d_gene: TRBD2; abundance: -; j_gene: TRBJ2-5; CDR3aa: CASSLLSGGSMETQYF; CDR3nt: TGTGCCAGCAGCTTACTCAGCGGGGGGTCTATGGAGACCCAGTACTTC
v_gene: TRBV2; d_gene: -; abundance: -; j_gene: TRBJ2-7; CDR3aa: CASTPQGLPNLYEQYF; CDR3nt: TGTGCCAGCACCCCACAGGGCCTACCAAACCTCTACGAGCAGTACTTC
v_gene: TRBV24-1; d_gene: -; abundance: -; j_gene: TRBJ2-6; CDR3aa: CATSDTRNSGANVLTF; CDR3nt: TGTGCCACCAGTGATACACGGAACTCTGGGGCCAACGTCCTGACTTTC
v_gene: TRBV18; d_gene: -; abundance: -; j_gene: TRBJ1-1; CDR3aa: CASSGGGGAFF; CDR3nt: TGTGCCAGCTCAGGTGGGGGAGGAGCTTTCTTT
v_gene: TRBV18; d_gene: -; abundance: once; j_gene: TRBJ1-2; CDR3aa: CASSPPAGNGYTF; CDR3nt: TGTGCCAGCTCACCACCGGCAGGCAATGGCTACACCTTC
v_gene: TRBV6-1; d_gene: TRBD2; abundance: -; j_gene: TRBJ2-7; CDR3aa: CASSPHPLAGGDEQYF; CDR3nt: TGTGCCAGCAGTCCCCACCCCTTGGCGGGAGGGGACGAGCAGTACTTC
v_gene: TRBV3-1; d_gene: -; abundance: once; j_gene: TRBJ1-1; CDR3aa: CASSLRAPGTEAFF; CDR3nt: TGTGCCAGCAGCTTAAGGGCCCCAGGCACTGAAGCTTTCTTT
v_gene: TRBV5-1; d_gene: TRBD1; abundance: -; j_gene: TRBJ2-3; CDR3aa: CASSWEGQGTDTQYF; CDR3nt: TGCGCCAGCAGCTGGGAGGGACAGGGTACAGATACGCAGTATTTT
v_gene: TRBV6-5; d_gene: -; abundance: -; j_gene: TRBJ2-7; CDR3aa: CASSYSGGVGTYEQYF; CDR3nt: TGTGCCAGCAGTTACTCCGGGGGAGTCGGTACCTACGAGCAGTACTTC
v_gene: TRBV2; d_gene: TRBD2; abundance: -; j_gene: TRBJ2-7; CDR3aa: CASSPTGGATYEQYF; CDR3nt: TGTGCCAGCAGTCCTACGGGGGGAGCAACCTACGAGCAGTACTTC
v_gene: TRBV12-3/TRBV12-4; d_gene: -; abundance: -; j_gene: TRBJ2-7; CDR3aa: CASGRGFTYEQYF; CDR3nt: TGTGCCAGCGGACGGGGGTTCACCTACGAGCAGTACTTC
v_gene: TRBV30; d_gene: TRBD2; abundance: -; j_gene: TRBJ2-1; CDR3aa: CAWLGTSGIYNEQFF; CDR3nt: TGTGCCTGGCTCGGAACTAGCGGGATTTACAATGAGCAGTTCTTC
v_gene: TRBV6-1; d_gene: -; abundance: -; j_gene: TRBJ2-5; CDR3aa: CASSANSHWYQETQYF; CDR3nt: TGTGCCAGCAGTGCAAACAGTCACTGGTACCAAGAGACCCAGTACTTC
v_gene: TRBV27; d_gene: -; abundance: -; j_gene: TRBJ1-1; CDR3aa: CASSLSSPTEAFF; CDR3nt: TGTGCCAGCAGTTTATCCTCCCCCACTGAAGCTTTCTTT
v_gene: TRBV24-1; d_gene: TRBD1; abundance: -; j_gene: TRBJ2-6; CDR3aa: CATKDGTGGSGANVLTF; CDR3nt: TGTGCCACCAAAGACGGGACAGGGGGCTCTGGGGCCAACGTCCTGACTTTC
v_gene: TRBV27; d_gene: TRBD2; abundance: -; j_gene: TRBJ2-7; CDR3aa: CASSQSPGLATAEQYF; CDR3nt: TGTGCCAGCAGTCAGAGCCCGGGACTAGCAACCGCCGAGCAGTACTTC
v_gene: TRBV14; d_gene: -; abundance: -; j_gene: TRBJ2-3; CDR3aa: CASSQRAWSDTQYF; CDR3nt: TGTGCCAGCAGCCAGCGTGCGTGGTCAGATACGCAGTATTTT
v_gene: TRBV6-2/TRBV6-3; d_gene: TRBD1; abundance: -; j_gene: TRBJ1-1; CDR3aa: CASSRGTGGLNTEAFF; CDR3nt: TGTGCCAGCAGTCGCGGGACAGGGGGCCTGAACACTGAAGCTTTCTTT
v_gene: TRBV7-2; d_gene: -; abundance: once; j_gene: TRBJ1-2; CDR3aa: CASSLDNRGAGGYTF; CDR3nt: TGTGCCAGCAGCTTAGACAATAGGGGGGCAGGTGGCTACACCTTC
v_gene: TRBV6-5; d_gene: -; abundance: -; j_gene: TRBJ1-5; CDR3aa: CASSEGGYQPQHF; CDR3nt: TGTGCCAGCAGTGAGGGGGGCTATCAGCCCCAGCATTTT
v_gene: TRBV29-1; d_gene: -; abundance: -; j_gene: TRBJ1-2; CDR3aa: CSVETAGKTYGYTF; CDR3nt: TGCAGCGTTGAAACGGCAGGGAAGACCTATGGCTACACCTTC
v_gene: TRBV7-2; d_gene: -; abundance: -; j_gene: TRBJ1-2; CDR3aa: CASSVYLTRGLGYTF; CDR3nt: TGTGCCAGCAGCGTTTACCTTACCCGGGGTTTAGGCTACACCTTC
v_gene: TRBV13; d_gene: -; abundance: -; j_gene: TRBJ2-3; CDR3aa: CASSRKGGSTDTQYF; CDR3nt: TGTGCCAGCAGCCGGAAGGGCGGAAGCACAGATACGCAGTATTTT
v_gene: TRBV7-9; d_gene: -; abundance: -; j_gene: TRBJ1-1; CDR3aa: CASSLAGANTEAFF; CDR3nt: TGTGCCAGCAGCTTGGCGGGTGCGAACACTGAAGCTTTCTTT
v_gene: TRBV7-3; d_gene: -; abundance: -; j_gene: TRBJ1-2; CDR3aa: CASSSQPEAGVGYTF; CDR3nt: TGTGCCAGCAGCTCCCAACCCGAAGCAGGGGTTGGCTACACCTTC
v_gene: TRBV30; d_gene: -; abundance: -; j_gene: TRBJ2-2; CDR3aa: CAWSVPPFRASRAPNTGELFF; CDR3nt: TGTGCCTGGAGTGTACCCCCGTTCCGGGCTAGCCGGGCCCCGAACACCGGGGAGCTGTTTTTT